The TCR beta chain under discussion was sequenced for a study of cytomegalovirus exposure and HLA in healthy donors. The validation cohort, a group of around 120 subjects, included the donors and was separate from the approximately 660-subject first cohort. General observations from the study: Most TCRs appeared rarely, but some public TCRs recurred in many donors. Clusters of TCRs from the first cohort tended to co-occur in the 120 or so validation repertoires (as a later analysis found). According to the study, about 180 TCR beta chains were cytomegalovirus-associated.

Measured with immunoSEQ multiplex PCR; TCRdb has only the in-frame clones, and not every one. Of nearly 200,000 clones detected, around 83% appear once; the ten largest clones hold about an eighth. The CDR3 extends over 12 amino acids. Germline CDR1 and CDR2: LGHNA and YNFKEQ. V lost 2 bases and J 10 bases, leaving 9 bases between the germline ends. Of note for this clone: Its cognate antigen is unknown.

This receptor was taken from a woman in her twenties or thirties in good health and CMV-seropositive. What was sequenced was PBMCs. The V call is TRBV4-2, the J call TRBJ2-1; no clear D gene. The DNA for the CDR3 is TGTGCCAGCAGCCAATCCCGCTACGAGCAGTTCTTC. Translating it yields CASSQSRYEQFF.